Listed here are 17 T cell receptor beta chains from one sample, sequenced in a study of T cell repertoires in aging, cancer and after chemotherapy. The template was genomic DNA from peripheral blood, not RNA. Rearranged V-D-J TRB sequences were amplified with a mixed TRB-A/B primer pool. Using its own MiXCR run on the multiplex PCR reads, TCRdb lists one record per CDR3 protein. The sample lists under 3,000 distinct CDR3 sequences, around 24% occurring once. The sequencing input was blood. The receptors here all came from a human donor with a solid tumor.

There are a few counts of this clonotype. The chain uses TRBV7-3 and TRBJ2-5; D remains ambiguous. The germline V gene has CDR1 SGHTA and CDR2 FQGTGA. This CDR3 has 14 amino acids. V was trimmed by 1 base and J by 5 bases, leaving 11 bases between them. The CDR3 sequence is CASSLRSGFETQYF. Written as DNA, the CDR3 is TGTGCCAGCAGCTTAAGGTCCGGTTTCGAGACCCAGTACTTC.

This clonotype rates as large. This rearrangement joins TRBV24-1 to TRBJ2-1; 10 nucleotides line up with TRBD1. The CDR3 has 15 residues. CDR1 is KGHDR and CDR2 is SFDVKD in the germline V gene. V lost 5 bases to trimming and J lost 8 bases; unmatched junction nucleotides: 8. Written as DNA, the CDR3 is TGTGCCACCAGTGCCCCGGGACAGGGGATTCATGAGCAGTTCTTC. Encoded protein: CATSAPGQGIHEQFF.

The chain joins TRBV28 to TRBJ2-7; 7 nucleotides agree with TRBD1. This CDR3 contains 14 residues. Germline V gene sequence: CDR1 MDHEN, CDR2 SYDVKM. J gave up 2 bases and V 6 bases, and 7 bases lay outside the gene matches. The CDR3 DNA is TGTGCCAGCAGCCACGGGACAGTCACCTACGAGCAGTACTTC. Translated: CASSHGTVTYEQYF.

This clonotype is labeled as medium-sized. Germline and junction disagree at one end, which may indicate a read error. The V and J genes are TRBV20-1 and TRBJ2-1; D is uncertain. This CDR3 is built from 14 residues. Germline V gene sequence: CDR1 DFQATT, CDR2 SNEGSKA (reference sequence). The CDR3 protein is CSASSVTSNNEQFF. The CDR3 bases are TGCAGTGCTTCGAGCGTCACCTCCAACAATGAGCAGTTCTTC.

The chain recombines TRBV5-1 with TRBJ2-1; D unclear. This CDR3 is 14 amino acids long. Between the trimmed V and J ends, which lost 0 bases and 6 bases, there was a span of 10 bases. Germline V lookup: CDR1 SGHRS, CDR2 YFSETQ. CDR3 protein: CASSLEVSGNEQFF. Written as DNA, the CDR3 is TGCGCCAGCAGCTTGGAGGTTTCAGGCAATGAGCAGTTCTTC. Looking up the rest from reference TRBV5-1 and TRBJ2-1 gives the full variable domain: KAGVTQTPRYLIKTRGQQVTLSCSPISGHRSVSWYQQTPGQGLQFLFEYFSETQRNKGNFPGRFSGRQFSNSRSEMNVSTLELGDSALYLCASSLEVSGNEQFFGPGTRLTVL.

By share, this clonotype ranks as medium-sized. The rearrangement joins TRBV5-4 to TRBJ2-3; 12 nucleotides match TRBD1. This CDR3 region has 14 residues. CDR1 and CDR2 from the germline V gene are SGHNT and YYREEE (reference sequence). V was pared by 3 bases and J by 4 bases, with 0 bases of the junction left unmatched. This CDR3 reads CASSWDRGPDTQYF. The CDR3 DNA reads TGTGCCAGCAGCTGGGACAGGGGGCCAGATACGCAGTATTTT.

The CDR3 sequence is CASSVPVGAGANVLTF. The CDR3 DNA reads TGTGCCAGCAGTGTCCCCGTGGGGGCTGGGGCCAACGTCCTGACTTTC. The chain uses TRBV6-1 and TRBJ2-6, with D perhaps being TRBD1 or TRBD2 (5 bases each). V gave up 4 bases and J gave up 2 bases, with 12 bases separating them. Looked up from germline, CDR1 is MNHNS and CDR2 is SASEGT. The length of the CDR3 is 16 residues.

This clonotype was picked up a small number of times. V and J are TRBV4-3 and TRBJ1-2, with D tentatively TRBD1 (6 bases). This CDR3 region has 16 residues. Deletions cut 0 bases from V and 7 bases from J, with 18 bases between. The germline V gene has CDR1 LGHNA and CDR2 YSLEER. The CDR3 loop reads CASSQDRGAMNSGYTF. The CDR3 DNA reads as TGCGCCAGCAGCCAAGATCGGGGGGCGATGAATAGTGGCTACACCTTC.

By sample share, this clonotype is medium-sized. The rearrangement uses TRBV6-6 and TRBJ2-3; the match to TRBD2 covers 12 bases. J lost 1 base, V lost 6 bases, and 5 bases had no gene match. The germline CDR1 and CDR2 sequences are MNHNY and SVGAGI (reference sequence). The CDR3 is 16 amino acids. CDR3 region: CASSGLAGRGTDTQYF. CDR3 DNA: TGTGCCAGCAGCGGACTAGCGGGGAGGGGCACAGATACGCAGTATTTT.

The J gene is TRBJ2-5, the V gene TRBV2; a weak D match, TRBD1 (6 bases). Trimming took off 9 bases at V and 10 bases at J, with 21 bases between the two ends. The germline CDR1 and CDR2 sequences are SNHLY and FYNNEI. The CDR3 is made up of 13 amino acids. The CDR3 nucleotides are TGTGCCAGTTTCCGACAGGCGACCCTGAACCAGTACTTC. Translated, it gives CASFRQATLNQYF.

In this sample, this clonotype turned up a few times. This chain joins TRBV6-6 and TRBJ2-5; the match to TRBD2 covers 10 bases. This CDR3 spans 19 amino acids. Germline V gene sequence: CDR1 MNHNY, CDR2 SVGAGI (reference sequence). The ends lost 0 bases at V and 4 bases at J; junction bases unmatched: 14. CDR3 nucleotide sequence: TGTGCCAGCAGTTACTCGATGGCCGGGACTAGCGTCCGACTAGAGACCCAGTACTTC. It is translated as CASSYSMAGTSVRLETQYF.

Relative to its sample, this clonotype is medium-sized. This rearrangement joins TRBV20-1 to TRBJ2-3; 7 bases align to TRBD2. CDR1 is DFQATT, CDR2 SNEGSKA, per germline (reference sequence). The J segment lost 0 bases and the V segment lost 7 bases, leaving 7 bases of the junction unmatched. The CDR3 is made up of 14 amino acids. CDR3 sequence reads: CSVATSLSTDTQYF. DNA for the CDR3: TGCAGTGTCGCGACTAGCCTAAGCACAGATACGCAGTATTTT.

This clonotype is labeled as medium-sized. The chain joins TRBV10-3 to TRBJ2-1; TRBD2 matches 13 bases. With V trimmed by 10 bases and J by 5 bases, 5 bases remained unmatched. CDR1 and CDR2 from the germline V gene are ENHRY and SYGVKD. This CDR3 contains 14 residues. This chain's CDR3 is CATRTSGSNNEQFF. The CDR3 DNA reads as TGTGCCACACGGACTAGCGGGAGCAACAATGAGCAGTTCTTC.

This clonotype is labeled as large. V usage is TRBV13 and J usage is TRBJ2-7, with D perhaps matching TRBD2 (5 bases). The CDR3 runs 15 residues. V was trimmed by 5 bases and J by 3 bases, leaving 17 bases between them. CDR1 is PRHDT, CDR2 FYEKMQ, per germline (reference sequence). The CDR3, as DNA: TGTGCCAGCAGCATAGAGGGTGCACCTCTCTACGAGCAGTACTTC. It yields the protein CASSIEGAPLYEQYF. The entire variable domain, with the rest obtained from reference TRBV13 and TRBJ2-7, is as follows: AAGVIQSPRHLIKEKRETATLKCYPIPRHDTVYWYQQGPGQDPQFLISFYEKMQSDKGSIPDRFSAQQFSDYHSELNMSSLELGDSALYFCASSIEGAPLYEQYFGPGTRLTVT.

This clonotype is termed large. The chain links TRBV7-2 to TRBJ2-1, with a weak D call TRBD2 (6 bases). Trimming took 2 bases from V and 7 from J, leaving 9 bases between them. This CDR3 is 13 amino acids long. The germline V gene has CDR1 SGHTA and CDR2 FQGNSA. This CDR3 is CASSLRAGNEQFF. For the CDR3, the DNA is TGTGCCAGCAGCTTACGGGCGGGGAATGAGCAGTTCTTC.

This chain links TRBV14 with TRBJ2-5, with D possibly TRBD2 on 5 matching bases. CDR3 size: 11 residues. V was pared by 9 bases and J by 13 bases, with 18 bases between. CDR1 SGHDN and CDR2 FVKESK come from the germline V gene. The CDR3 DNA reads as TGTGCCAGTGGGAGAGATTCTCGGGCGTACTTC. Protein product: CASGRDSRAYF. Complete variable domain (other parts from reference TRBV14 and TRBJ2-5): EAGVTQFPSHSVIEKGQTVTLRCDPISGHDNLYWYRRVMGKEIKFLLHFVKESKQDESGMPNNRFLAERTGGTYSTLKVQPAELEDSGVYFCASGRDSRAYFGPGTRLLVL.

This clonotype has only a few counts. This chain connects TRBV27 to TRBJ1-2; TRBD1 agrees at 7 bases. In germline, CDR1 is MNHEY, CDR2 SMNVEV (reference sequence). With V trimmed by 6 bases and J by 4 bases, 5 bases remained unmatched. This CDR3 has 13 amino acids. The CDR3 bases are TGTGCCAGCAGCGCCGGGACAGCCTATGGCTACACCTTC. Translating gives CASSAGTAYGYTF.